This is a list of T cell receptor beta chains from one sample in a study of post-analysis software for immune sequencing data. TCRdb re-called the PCR reads with MiXCR, one entry per CDR3 protein. The sample holds over 150,000 distinct CDR3 sequences, under 40% seen once. This sample comprised blood, obtained after autologous hematopoietic stem cell transplantation. Receptors originate from a girl aged 5-17 years with multiple sclerosis. The conserved cysteine and the conserved F or W are not part of the CDR3 here.

v_call: TRBV21-1
cdr3_aa: ASSNDGARLYEQY

v_call: TRBV20-1
cdr3_aa: SARTSKAWGNQPQH

v_call: TRBV27
cdr3_aa: ASRTNTANEKLF

v_call: TRBV20-1
cdr3_aa: SVTRTSGRETQY

v_call: TRBV4-3
cdr3_aa: ASSQDSPVTVTDTQY

v_call: TRBV10-3
cdr3_aa: AISEETGRPYEQY

v_call: TRBV4-2
cdr3_aa: ASSQGLRELAKNIQY

v_call: TRBV20-1
cdr3_aa: SAPSPGLAGFLIAYNEQF

v_call: TRBV11-2
cdr3_aa: ASSYRDSYNEQF

v_call: TRBV2
cdr3_aa: ASRGTSRYEQY

v_call: TRBV7-2
cdr3_aa: ASSLPGRGLYEQY

v_call: TRBV7-3
cdr3_aa: ASSSGGPQNTGELF

v_call: TRBV9
cdr3_aa: ASSVGAESGEQY

v_call: TRBV20-1
cdr3_aa: SASGLRPHNEQF

v_call: TRBV28
cdr3_aa: ASSSGGRSYEQY

v_call: TRBV6-2/TRBV6-3
cdr3_aa: VSSPLGYNEQF

v_call: TRBV15
cdr3_aa: ATSTATGSTYEQY

v_call: TRBV19
cdr3_aa: ASSIGRNTEAF

v_call: TRBV6-2/TRBV6-3
cdr3_aa: ASSYHWTADTQY

v_call: TRBV6-1
cdr3_aa: ASSRTGNTEAF

v_call: TRBV7-9
cdr3_aa: ASSLTSANTGELF

v_call: TRBV20-1
cdr3_aa: STRIGSDYEQY

v_call: TRBV10-3
cdr3_aa: AISWDRGSEPQH

v_call: TRBV27
cdr3_aa: ASSLRRVSYEQY

v_call: TRBV5-1
cdr3_aa: ASSLDGGRDTEAF

v_call: TRBV29-1
cdr3_aa: SATEDTASSYEQY